This T cell receptor beta chain was captured in a study of early T cells in non-severe SARS-CoV-2 infection. This clonotype showed up many times. TCRdb analysed the 5' RACE reads with MiXCR anew, one entry per CDR3 protein. The repertoire holds approximately 22,000 distinct CDR3 sequences, over 4% seen once, with approximately 5% in the top ten. The sequence was collected from an adult who was a healthcare worker with PCR-confirmed SARS-CoV-2 infection or an uninfected control (not recorded which). Sequenced material: whole blood.

The CDR3 nucleotides are TGCAGCGTTGCATCGGGACATAACACTGAAGCTTTCTTT. It specifies CSVASGHNTEAFF. This chain links TRBV29-1 with TRBJ1-1; weak D call: TRBD1 (6 bases). The CDR3 runs 13 residues. Germline V gene lookup returns CDR1 SQVTM and CDR2 ANQGSEA. V dropped 4 bases and J dropped 2 bases, with 11 bases sitting between them.